This is a list of T cell receptor beta chains from one sample in a study of blood T cell repertoires in COVID-19. This table comes from immunoSEQ multiplex PCR, and its TCRdb copy is limited to in-frame clones, with some not included. The table records approximately 400,000 clones, 89% of them present only once. Material for sequencing was peripheral blood. Receptors were obtained from a man aged 40-49 years with acute or convalescent COVID-19. The CDR3 runs from the conserved cysteine through the conserved F or W. Fields, in order: J gene, clone size, V gene, D gene, CDR3 DNA, CDR3 protein. The D gene is left open where the match is weak. Clone size is shown for a subset of rows, as once, few, many or a class of expanded clone.

>TRBJ2-3|NA|TRBV11-2|NA
TGTGCCAGCAGCTTTTCGGGGCTAGCGTCGGAAGATACGCAGTATTTT
CASSFSGLASEDTQYF
>TRBJ1-1|NA|TRBV5-5|NA
TGTGCCAGCAGCCTCAGGGTCCCCCAGGAAATAACTGAAGCTTTCTTT
CASSLRVPQEITEAFF
>TRBJ2-3|NA|TRBV5-1|NA
TGCGCCAGCAGCTTGGTGTTTGGGGGGGATACGCAGTATTTT
CASSLVFGGDTQYF
>TRBJ2-1|few|TRBV5-1|NA
TGCGCCAGCAGCCTCGGGACTTATGAGCAGTTCTTC
CASSLGTYEQFF
>TRBJ1-2|NA|TRBV6-5|NA
TGTGCCAGCAGTTACTCGAGTTATCAGGGGTTCTATGGCTACACCTTC
CASSYSSYQGFYGYTF
>TRBJ2-3|NA|TRBV19|TRBD2
TGTGCCAGTAGCACCCCCGGGACTAGCGGGGGGAAGACGGATACGCAGTATTTT
CASSTPGTSGGKTDTQYF
>TRBJ2-5|NA|TRBV5-1|TRBD1
TGCGCCAGCAGCTTATCCCAGGGGGCGGGTGAGACCCAGTACTTC
CASSLSQGAGETQYF
>TRBJ1-2|NA|TRBV27|NA
TGTGCCAGCAGTTTACGGCGTTCGGGGGACGGCAGCTACACCTTC
CASSLRRSGDGSYTF
>TRBJ2-7|once|TRBV28|NA
TGTGCCAGCAGTTTATTCGGGTCTAGCAGATACTACGAGCAGTACTTC
CASSLFGSSRYYEQYF
>TRBJ1-5|NA|TRBV19|TRBD1
TGTGCCAGTAAATTGACAGGGGAAAGGGATCAGCCCCAGCATTTT
CASKLTGERDQPQHF
>TRBJ1-2|few|TRBV5-1|TRBD1
TGCGCCAGCAGCTTGGCTCGACAGGGGAAGGGTGGCTACACCTTC
CASSLARQGKGGYTF
>TRBJ1-3|NA|TRBV18|NA
TGTGCCAGCTCACGATCCGGGACATCCACTGGAAACACCATATATTTT
CASSRSGTSTGNTIYF
>TRBJ1-1|NA|TRBV3-1/TRBV3-2|TRBD1
TGTGCCAGCAGCCAACTTCGACCGACAGGGGGAGCTTTCTTT
CASSQLRPTGGAFF
>TRBJ1-2|NA|TRBV7-9|TRBD1
TGTGCCAGCAGCGGGACAGGGATGACAGTGGGAGGCTACACCTTC
CASSGTGMTVGGYTF
>TRBJ1-4|NA|TRBV2|NA
TGTGCCAGCACAGGGTTGGGTGTTGGAGAAAAACTGTTTTTT
CASTGLGVGEKLFF
>TRBJ2-1|once|TRBV19|TRBD1
TGTGCCAGTAGTACCCGACAGGGTTCCAATGAGCAGTTCTTC
CASSTRQGSNEQFF
>TRBJ2-5|NA|TRBV11-3|NA
TGTGCCAGCAGCAATGCGGTGCGGGGCCTGCGGTACCAAGAGACCCAGTACTTC
CASSNAVRGLRYQETQYF
>TRBJ1-2|NA|TRBV27|NA
TGTGCCAGCAGCAGGGGCTATGGCTACACCTTC
CASSRGYGYTF
>TRBJ2-1|NA|TRBV27|TRBD2
TGTGCCAGCATCAGGACTAGCGGCTCCTACAATGAGCAGTTCTTC
CASIRTSGSYNEQFF
>TRBJ1-3|NA|TRBV9|TRBD1
TGTGCCAGCAGCCCTTGGAGTGGACAGGCCGCTGGAAACACCATATATTTT
CASSPWSGQAAGNTIYF
>TRBJ1-1|NA|TRBV11-3|TRBD1
TGTGCCAGCAGCCGCCGGGACAGGGACCCTGAAGCTTTCTTT
CASSRRDRDPEAFF
>TRBJ2-5|few|TRBV3-1/TRBV3-2|TRBD1
TGTGCCAGCAGCCAAGTCCCGGACAGGGGGACCCAGTACTTC
CASSQVPDRGTQYF
>TRBJ1-4|NA|TRBV15|TRBD1
TGTGCCACCAGCAGAGGTACAGGGGGGAGGAATGAAAAACTGTTTTTT
CATSRGTGGRNEKLFF
>TRBJ1-2|NA|TRBV11-2|NA
TGTGCCAGCAGCTTAGTAGGGGCAGGATTGAGCTACACCTTC
CASSLVGAGLSYTF
>TRBJ1-2|NA|TRBV11-3|TRBD1
TGTGCCAGCAGCTTAGATCGGGACAGGGTTTATGATAGCTATGGCTACACCTTC
CASSLDRDRVYDSYGYTF
>TRBJ1-2|NA|TRBV25-1|TRBD1
TGTGCCAGCAGTGACCCCCGGGACAGGGGGAACTATGGCTACACCTTC
CASSDPRDRGNYGYTF
>TRBJ2-6|NA|TRBV6-4|NA
TGTGCCAGCAGGGCGCGCCGGGACACCAAGAGCTCTGGGGCCAACGTCCTGACTTTC
CASRARRDTKSSGANVLTF
>TRBJ2-2|NA|TRBV9|TRBD1
TGTGCCAGCAGCGTAGGGCAGGGGGCCTGGACCGGGGAGCTGTTTTTT
CASSVGQGAWTGELFF
>TRBJ2-7|NA|TRBV28|TRBD2
TGTGCCAGCAGTTCTCACAGCGGGAGCAGATACGAGCAGTACTTC
CASSSHSGSRYEQYF
>TRBJ1-2|NA|TRBV2|TRBD1
TGTGCCAGCATCAGGATCCGGGACAGGGCTTCGGGCTACACCTTC
CASIRIRDRASGYTF
>TRBJ2-1|NA|TRBV29-1|TRBD2
TGCAGCGCCGACACTAGCTGGGGGGGTGAGCAGTTCTTC
CSADTSWGGEQFF
>TRBJ1-4|NA|TRBV20-1|NA
TGCAGTGCTAGTACGGGGTCGTCTAATGAAAAACTGTTTTTT
CSASTGSSNEKLFF
>TRBJ1-4|NA|TRBV3-1/TRBV3-2|NA
TGTGCCAGCAGCCAAGCGTTTTTGCGGGACCTAAATGAAAAACTGTTTTTT
CASSQAFLRDLNEKLFF
>TRBJ1-5|NA|TRBV6-5|NA
TGTGCCAGCAGTTCGGACAGCCCATATAGCAATCAGCCCCAGCATTTT
CASSSDSPYSNQPQHF
>TRBJ1-5|NA|TRBV7-2|NA
TGTGCCAGCAGCTTCCCTAGTCAGCCCCAGCATTTT
CASSFPSQPQHF
>TRBJ1-4|once|TRBV9|TRBD1
TGTGCCAGCAGCGTAGCCGGATGGAACAGGGGTAATGAAAAACTGTTTTTT
CASSVAGWNRGNEKLFF
>TRBJ2-1|NA|TRBV6-5|TRBD2
TGTGCCAGCAGTAAAAGCGGGACGTACAATGAGCAGTTCTTC
CASSKSGTYNEQFF
>TRBJ1-1|NA|TRBV2|NA
TGTGCCAGCAGTGTTATTAAGTTCGGAGCTTTCTTT
CASSVIKFGAFF
>TRBJ2-7|NA|TRBV4-2|NA
TGTGCCAGCAGCTACGAGGAGGCGGACGAGCAGTACTTC
CASSYEEADEQYF
>TRBJ2-6|NA|TRBV14|TRBD1
TGTGCCAGCAGCCAAGTCGCGGACAGGTTCTTCTCTGGGGCCAACGTCCTGACTTTC
CASSQVADRFFSGANVLTF
>TRBJ2-7|NA|TRBV11-2|NA
TGTGCCAGCAGCCTGAGCGGTGGGAGAGTCACCTACGAGCAGTACTTC
CASSLSGGRVTYEQYF
>TRBJ1-1|NA|TRBV14|NA
TGTGCCAGCAGCCTGGGGGGGGCTGAAGCTTTCTTT
CASSLGGAEAFF
>TRBJ1-5|NA|TRBV7-8|TRBD1
TGTGCCAGCAAAGCGGGACAGGGGAACAATCAGCCCCAGCATTTT
CASKAGQGNNQPQHF
>TRBJ2-7|NA|TRBV7-2|NA
TGTGCCAGCATCCTAAGCAGGGGTACCTACGAGCAGTACTTC
CASILSRGTYEQYF
>TRBJ1-5|NA|TRBV6-1|NA
TGTGCCAGCAGTGAAAGCCCGGGGGGCCATCAGCCCCAGCATTTT
CASSESPGGHQPQHF
>TRBJ2-1|NA|TRBV3-1/TRBV3-2|TRBD2
TGTGCCAGCAGCCCAAAGACTAGCGGGAGCTACAATGAGCAGTTCTTC
CASSPKTSGSYNEQFF